A few counts support the clone carrying this TCR beta chain. As originally analysed: Reference gene primer amplification in the assay estimated nucleated cell counts. Assay: immunoSEQ multiplex PCR; the TCRdb copy retains only in-frame clones and omits some. That table is the source of V, J and clone size, and D and trimming were worked out from the DNA. This sample yields around 210,000 clones, of which 80% are seen a single time; around 5.4% belongs to the top ten. The record originates from a study of blood T cell repertoires in COVID-19. Looking at the study overall: Collection of acute and convalescent COVID-19 samples took place in the United States, Italy and Spain. The analysed material was cDNA or gDNA that came from T cells, B-cell-depleted T cells, or PBMCs.

The CDR3 is 16 amino acids. Germline lookup yields CDR1 DFQATT and CDR2 SNEGSKA (reference sequence). With 3 bases removed from V and 3 bases from J, the gap between germline ends came to 20 bases. V and J are TRBV20-1 and TRBJ1-1; a possible D gene is TRBD1 (5 bases). Sequenced sample: peripheral blood. This receptor was identified in a woman in her sixties or seventies with acute or convalescent COVID-19. CDR3 protein: CSASPLVRGSDTEAFF. The CDR3 DNA reads as TGCAGTGCTAGTCCTCTAGTGCGGGGCTCGGACACTGAAGCTTTCTTT.